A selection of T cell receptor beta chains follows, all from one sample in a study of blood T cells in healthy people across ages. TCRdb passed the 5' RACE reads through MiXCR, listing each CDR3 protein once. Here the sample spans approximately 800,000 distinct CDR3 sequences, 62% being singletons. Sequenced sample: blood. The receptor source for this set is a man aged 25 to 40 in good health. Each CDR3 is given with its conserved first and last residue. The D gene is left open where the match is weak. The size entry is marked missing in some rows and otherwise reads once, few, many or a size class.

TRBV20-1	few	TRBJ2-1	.	TGCAGTGCTAGAGAAAGGGGACACCCCTACAATGAGCAGTTCTTC	CSARERGHPYNEQFF
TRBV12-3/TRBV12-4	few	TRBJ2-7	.	TGTGCCAGCAGTTCTAGGAGTCGGGACCTCTCGGGCGAGCAGTACTTC	CASSSRSRDLSGEQYF
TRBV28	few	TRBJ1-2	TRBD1	TGTGCCAGCAGTGTCGGACAGGGGAACTATGGCTACACCTTC	CASSVGQGNYGYTF
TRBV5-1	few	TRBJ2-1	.	TGCGCCAGCAGCTTGAGCCTAGGGGGAGAGCAGTTCTTC	CASSLSLGGEQFF
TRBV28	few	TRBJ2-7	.	TGTGCCAGCAAGGGGCCGGAGGACTGGTACGAGCAGTACTTC	CASKGPEDWYEQYF
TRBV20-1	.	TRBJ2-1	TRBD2	TGCAGTGCTAGAGGGCCTAGCGGCCTCTGGAATGAGCAGTTCTTC	CSARGPSGLWNEQFF
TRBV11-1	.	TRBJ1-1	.	TGTGCCAGCAGCTCCCCGACCAGCGTGACTGAAGCTTTCTTT	CASSSPTSVTEAFF
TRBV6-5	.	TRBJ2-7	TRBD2	TGTGCCAGCTCCACCGGCTTAGCGGGGGGCTCCTACGAGCAGTACTTC	CASSTGLAGGSYEQYF
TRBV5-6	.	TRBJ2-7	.	TGTGCCAGCACCCTGGACACAAGCTCCTACGAGCAGTACTTC	CASTLDTSSYEQYF
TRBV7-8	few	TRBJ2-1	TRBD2	TGTGCCAGCAGCTGGGGACTAGCGGGGGTGAGCTCCTACAATGAGCAGTTCTTC	CASSWGLAGVSSYNEQFF
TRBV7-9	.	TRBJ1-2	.	TGTGCCAGCAGCCCCTCGTCCTCCGGCTACACCTTC	CASSPSSSGYTF
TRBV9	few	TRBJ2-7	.	TGTGCCAGCAGCGTAGATTCCGGGGCGAAGTACGAGCAGTACTTC	CASSVDSGAKYEQYF
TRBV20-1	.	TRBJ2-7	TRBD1	TGCAGTGCCCTCAGGGGGACCTCCTACGAGCAGTACTTC	CSALRGTSYEQYF
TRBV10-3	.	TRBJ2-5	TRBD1	TGTGCCATCAGTGAAGACAGGGGTCTGTACTTC	CAISEDRGLYF
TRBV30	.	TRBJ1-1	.	TGTGCCTGGAAAACAGGGAGAACTGAAGCTTTCTTT	CAWKTGRTEAFF
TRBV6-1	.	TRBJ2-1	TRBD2	TGTGCCAGCACCCCTGTTAGCGGGGGGGCGTTCTACAATGAGCAGTTCTTC	CASTPVSGGAFYNEQFF
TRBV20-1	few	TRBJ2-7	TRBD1	TGCAGTGCTGGGGACAGGAGGCTCTCCGAGCAGTACTTC	CSAGDRRLSEQYF
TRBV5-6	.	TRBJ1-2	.	TGTGCCAGCAGCTTGGTCTCTGGGGGCGATGGCTACACCTTC	CASSLVSGGDGYTF
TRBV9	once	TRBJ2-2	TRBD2	TGTGCCAGCAGCTCCGGACTAGCGGGGGGCGGGGAGCTGTTTTTT	CASSSGLAGGGELFF
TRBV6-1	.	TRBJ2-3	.	TGTGCCAGCAGTGAAACAGGGATGTCTGGCACAGATACGCAGTATTTT	CASSETGMSGTDTQYF
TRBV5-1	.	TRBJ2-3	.	TGCGCCAGCAGCCTGTCGGGGCGAATCGATAGCACAGATACGCAGTATTTT	CASSLSGRIDSTDTQYF
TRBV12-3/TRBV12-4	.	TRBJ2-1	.	TGTGCCAGCACTGAAAGCTACTCCTACAATGAGCAGTTCTTC	CASTESYSYNEQFF
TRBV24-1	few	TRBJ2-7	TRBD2	TGTGCCACCTCCGGGACTAGCGGGGGGTACGAGCAGTACTTC	CATSGTSGGYEQYF
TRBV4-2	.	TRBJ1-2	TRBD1	TGTGCCAGCAGCTCCGACAGGGGCGACTATGGCTACACCTTC	CASSSDRGDYGYTF
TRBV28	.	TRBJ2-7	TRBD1	TGTGCCAGCAGTATCTCCGGGACAGGGACCTACGAGCAGTACTTC	CASSISGTGTYEQYF
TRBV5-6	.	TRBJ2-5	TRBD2	TGTGCCAGCAGCTTCGGACTAGCGGTCTCCCAAGAGACCCAGTACTTC	CASSFGLAVSQETQYF
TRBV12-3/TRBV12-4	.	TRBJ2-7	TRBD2	TGTGCCAGCAGTTTACGTCGTGGGACTAGCGGGGAGTACGAGCAGTACTTC	CASSLRRGTSGEYEQYF
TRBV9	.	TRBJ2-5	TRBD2	TGTGCCAGCAGCGTAGACCCTAGCGGGGAGGGGCAGTACTTC	CASSVDPSGEGQYF
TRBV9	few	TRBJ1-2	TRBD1	TGTGCCAGCAGCACACAGGGGCCGGACGGCTACACCTTC	CASSTQGPDGYTF
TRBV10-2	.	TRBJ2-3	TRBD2	TGCGCCATCTGGACTAGCGGGGGGGCTAGCACAGATACGCAGTATTTT	CAIWTSGGASTDTQYF
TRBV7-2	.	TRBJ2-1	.	TGTGCCAGCAGCCCTCCAAACTCCTACAATGAGCAGTTCTTC	CASSPPNSYNEQFF
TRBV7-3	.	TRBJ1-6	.	TGTGCCAGCAGCCCGGGGTCAGGGGTAGAACCCCTCCACTTT	CASSPGSGVEPLHF
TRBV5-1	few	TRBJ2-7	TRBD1	TGCGCCAGCAGCCCTTTGCAGGGGGCGCAGGACGAGCAGTACTTC	CASSPLQGAQDEQYF
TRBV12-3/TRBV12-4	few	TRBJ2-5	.	TGTGCCAGCAGGCGACAGAGTCAAGAGACCCAGTACTTC	CASRRQSQETQYF